This T cell receptor beta chain appears in the sequencing data of a study of cytomegalovirus exposure and HLA in healthy donors. The PCR contained 60 Vbeta and 13 Jbeta primers. Here immunoSEQ multiplex PCR was the method, and the copy in TCRdb shows in-frame clones only, minus some. This sample has around 190,000 clones, with 78% found just once. The V and J ends lost 4 bases and 11 bases, in that order; junction bases with no gene match: 12. This CDR3 region has 15 residues. Looked up from germline, CDR1 is MNHNS and CDR2 is SASEGT. The J gene is TRBJ2-1, the V gene TRBV6-1, with 9 bases fitting TRBD2. The TCR originated in a female donor in good health and CMV-seronegative. The sample consisted of PBMCs. CDR3 sequence reads: CASSGLAAQGGKQFF. Written as DNA, the CDR3 is TGTGCCAGCAGTGGACTAGCGGCCCAAGGTGGGAAGCAGTTCTTC.